A selection of T cell receptor beta chains follows, all from one sample in a study of blood T cell repertoires in COVID-19. Here immunoSEQ multiplex PCR was the method, and the copy in TCRdb shows in-frame clones only, minus some. The profile shows about 200,000 clones, about 86% of them singletons. The specimen sequenced was peripheral blood. Every receptor here comes from a woman in her 50s with acute or convalescent COVID-19. Each CDR3 is given with its conserved first and last residue. The D gene is left open where the match is weak. Only part of the rows carry a size: once, few, many, or a class if the clone is expanded.

V	J	D	size	DNA	CDR3
TRBV2	TRBJ2-5	TRBD1	once	TGTGCCAGCAGTGAACCTTGGACAGGGGGCGGGGAGACCCAGTACTTC	CASSEPWTGGGETQYF
TRBV5-6	TRBJ1-2	-	-	TGTGCCAGCAGCACACCACAGGGTGACGGCTACACCTTC	CASSTPQGDGYTF
TRBV6-5	TRBJ2-3	TRBD1	-	TGTGCCAGCAGCGTTCGACAGGGGGCGGCAGATACGCAGTATTTT	CASSVRQGAADTQYF
TRBV4-3	TRBJ2-2	TRBD1	few	TGCGCCAGCAGCCAAGATCAGGGACAGGCGATCACCGGGGAGCTGTTTTTT	CASSQDQGQAITGELFF
TRBV30	TRBJ1-1	TRBD1	-	TGTGCCTGGAGTGTCGGGACAGGGGGTAAGGCTTTCTTT	CAWSVGTGGKAFF
TRBV19	TRBJ1-2	TRBD1	-	TGTGCCAGTAGTGCTAGGACAGGACTCCTTAACTATGGCTACACCTTC	CASSARTGLLNYGYTF
TRBV19	TRBJ1-5	-	-	TGTGCCAGTAATAGGGGTGTAAGCAATCAGCCCCAGCATTTT	CASNRGVSNQPQHF
TRBV6-5	TRBJ1-1	TRBD1	-	TGTGCCAGCAGGTCCACAGGGGCCACTGAAGCTTTCTTT	CASRSTGATEAFF
TRBV30	TRBJ2-5	-	-	TGTGCCTGGAGTGTACTCCGGCAAGAGACCCAGTACTTC	CAWSVLRQETQYF
TRBV5-1	TRBJ2-1	TRBD2	-	TGCGCCAGCAGCGGGGGGGACTCCTACAATGAGCAGTTCTTC	CASSGGDSYNEQFF
TRBV15	TRBJ1-2	TRBD1	once	TGTGCCACCAGCAGGGGATCGGGGACAGGGGGTGGCTACACCTTC	CATSRGSGTGGGYTF
TRBV4-1	TRBJ1-2	-	few	TGCGCCAGCACCTCTCAACCGGGAGGGATCTATGGCTACACCTTC	CASTSQPGGIYGYTF
TRBV19	TRBJ1-2	-	-	TGTGCCAGTAGTAAACCTATGACAGGCAATAACTATGGCTACACCTTC	CASSKPMTGNNYGYTF
TRBV18	TRBJ1-1	TRBD1	-	TGTGCCAGCTCACGGGACAGTAGTAGATCTGAAGCTTTCTTT	CASSRDSSRSEAFF
TRBV4-1	TRBJ1-1	TRBD1	-	TGCGCCAGCAGCCCTCAGGGGGCGAGTACTGAAGCTTTCTTT	CASSPQGASTEAFF
TRBV4-1	TRBJ1-5	TRBD1	-	TGCGCCAGCAGCCAAAACAGGGGAATTCAGCCCCAGCATTTT	CASSQNRGIQPQHF
TRBV30	TRBJ2-3	TRBD2	-	TGTGCCTGGAGTGGGGAGGGACTTTACACAGATACGCAGTATTTT	CAWSGEGLYTDTQYF
TRBV5-4	TRBJ1-1	-	once	TGTGCCAGCAGCTTGGGAGTTGGGGGAGGCACTGAAGCTTTCTTT	CASSLGVGGGTEAFF
TRBV4-1	TRBJ2-7	-	-	TGCGCCAGCAGCCAAGCGTACGAGCAGTACTTC	CASSQAYEQYF
TRBV4-3	TRBJ2-1	TRBD1	-	TGCGCCAGCAGCCATGGGACAGGAGACTTTAGTGAGCAGTTCTTC	CASSHGTGDFSEQFF
TRBV7-9	TRBJ1-2	-	-	TGTGCCAGCAGCTTAAAGACAGCCTATGGCTACACCTTC	CASSLKTAYGYTF
TRBV5-8	TRBJ1-5	TRBD1	-	TGTGCCAGCAGCGTCCACAGGGGGGACAATCAGCCCCAGCATTTT	CASSVHRGDNQPQHF
TRBV7-2	TRBJ2-5	TRBD2	once	TGTGCCAGCAAAAGCGGGGGGCCCCAGGAGACCCAGTACTTC	CASKSGGPQETQYF
TRBV7-8	TRBJ1-1	TRBD1	-	TGTGCCAGCAGCCAACAAGTAACAGGGGTTGGGAACACTGAAGCTTTCTTT	CASSQQVTGVGNTEAFF
TRBV18	TRBJ2-5	TRBD1	-	TGTGCCAGCTCACCGGGGGACAGGGGGGAGACCCAGTACTTC	CASSPGDRGETQYF
TRBV11-2	TRBJ2-3	TRBD2	-	TGTGCCAGCAGCTTAGCGGGGTCGGGCGGGAGCGGGGATACGCAGTATTTT	CASSLAGSGGSGDTQYF
TRBV7-9	TRBJ2-7	TRBD1	-	TGTGCCAGCAGCTTAGGTGGGACAGTCTACGAGCAGTACTTC	CASSLGGTVYEQYF
TRBV7-2	TRBJ1-1	-	-	TGTGCCAGCAGCTTCGCAGTATCCACTGAAGCTTTCTTT	CASSFAVSTEAFF
TRBV9	TRBJ2-3	-	-	TGTGCCAGCAGCGTAGGGGGGGAGCGCACAGATACGCAGTATTTT	CASSVGGERTDTQYF
TRBV27	TRBJ2-1	-	-	TGTGCCAGCCAGACGGGGAGTGGGCAGTTCTTC	CASQTGSGQFF
TRBV5-4	TRBJ2-1	TRBD2	once	TGTGCCAGCAGCTTGGCCGGACTAGCGGGATACAATGAGCAGTTCTTC	CASSLAGLAGYNEQFF
TRBV4-1	TRBJ2-3	TRBD1	-	TGCGCCAGCAGCCAACCCACAGGGGGAGGTAGCTTTAGCACAGATACGCAGTATTTT	CASSQPTGGGSFSTDTQYF
TRBV11-3	TRBJ1-1	-	once	TGTGCCAGCAGCTTAGGAAGGGCCGGGGAACTTTTCTTT	CASSLGRAGELFF
TRBV5-8	TRBJ2-3	-	-	TGTGCCAGCAGCCCAAGGCGCCGGACGGGCGGGGATACGCAGTATTTT	CASSPRRRTGGDTQYF
TRBV3-1/TRBV3-2	TRBJ1-4	-	few	TGTGCCAGCAGCCAAGACAGGGTTGGTGAAAAACTGTTTTTT	CASSQDRVGEKLFF
TRBV19	TRBJ2-7	-	-	TGTGCCAGTAGCCAGGGGGGAAGCCTCGGGAACGAGCAGTACTTC	CASSQGGSLGNEQYF
TRBV28	TRBJ2-1	TRBD2	-	TGTGCCAGCCATTCAGCGGGAGGTGAGGACAATGAGCAGTTCTTC	CASHSAGGEDNEQFF
TRBV9	TRBJ2-5	-	-	TGTGCCAGCAGCGTAGCTACGGGGGACAGCGGGAGTGGCTCAGAGACCCAGTACTTC	CASSVATGDSGSGSETQYF
TRBV18	TRBJ1-1	-	-	TGTGCCAGCTCACCAGGGCTGAACACTGAAGCTTTCTTT	CASSPGLNTEAFF
TRBV14	TRBJ2-7	TRBD2	-	TGTGCCAGCAGCCTCGGACTAGCGGGAACCTACGAGCAGTACTTC	CASSLGLAGTYEQYF
TRBV10-3	TRBJ1-5	TRBD1	-	TGTGCCACCAAGACGACAGGGGGCAATCAGCCCCAGCATTTT	CATKTTGGNQPQHF
TRBV7-2	TRBJ2-7	TRBD2	-	TGTGCCAGCAGCTTAACCTATAGCGGGAGCTCCTACGAGCAGTACTTC	CASSLTYSGSSYEQYF
TRBV5-8	TRBJ1-2	-	-	TGTGCCAGCAGCTTTGCTAGGGAGATCTTGGGCTACACCTTC	CASSFAREILGYTF
TRBV6-2/TRBV6-3	TRBJ2-3	-	-	TGTGCCAGCAGTTACTCCTTACGGCTAGCATCCGATACGCAGTATTTT	CASSYSLRLASDTQYF
TRBV11-2	TRBJ2-3	TRBD2	-	TGTGCCAGCAGCTTGGGGGCCGGCGGGAGGAGAGATACGCAGTATTTT	CASSLGAGGRRDTQYF
TRBV7-6	TRBJ2-7	TRBD1	-	TGTGCCAGCAGCTTATTAACTGGGGGGGACAGGGGGAGTGAAGGGAGCGAGCAGTACTTC	CASSLLTGGDRGSEGSEQYF
TRBV24-1	TRBJ2-6	-	-	TGTGCCACCCTAAGGGACAAATCCTCTGGGGCCAACGTCCTGACTTTC	CATLRDKSSGANVLTF
TRBV5-1	TRBJ2-4	-	few	TGCGCCAGCAGCTTGGCCGACAGTGTCAAAAACATTCAGTACTTC	CASSLADSVKNIQYF
TRBV20-1	TRBJ2-1	TRBD2	-	TGCAGTCCCCGGGACTACCAGTTCTTC	CSPRDYQFF
TRBV5-1	TRBJ1-6	-	few	TGCGCCAGCAGCCATGGAGATGGCAATTCACCCCTCCACTTT	CASSHGDGNSPLHF
TRBV6-5	TRBJ2-6	-	-	TGTGCCAGCAGTTACTCGCTAGGGGCTGGGGCCAACGTCCTGACTTTC	CASSYSLGAGANVLTF
TRBV19	TRBJ2-3	-	-	TGTGCCAGTAGTATTGGTAATCAGCGGAACACAGATACGCAGTATTTT	CASSIGNQRNTDTQYF
TRBV5-6	TRBJ1-2	-	-	TGTGCCAGCAGCTTGGAACAGAACTATGGCTACACCTTC	CASSLEQNYGYTF
TRBV5-1	TRBJ2-3	-	-	TGCGCCAGCAGCCCGGACAGCTCCTTAGGGAATACGCAGTATTTT	CASSPDSSLGNTQYF
TRBV6-2/TRBV6-3	TRBJ2-2	-	-	TGTGCCAGCAGCGACAGTTTCACCGGGGAGCTGTTTTTT	CASSDSFTGELFF